This TCR beta chain was sequenced in a study of T cells in Graves' hyperthyroidism and ophthalmopathy. This CDR3 region has 12 residues. The V end lost 3 bases, the J end lost 6 bases, and 9 bases lay between the germline ends. Germline lookup yields CDR1 DFQATT and CDR2 SNEGSKA (reference sequence). RNA transcripts provided the source from which TCR beta CDR3 regions were amplified. First-round RT-PCR with HTBI primers amplified the TCR CDR3 region. TCRdb reprocessed the multiplex PCR reads with MiXCR, giving one entry per CDR3 protein. The sample carries about 290,000 distinct CDR3 sequences, roughly 20% recorded once.

The source is a man between 50 and 59 years old with Graves' ophthalmopathy. V and J are TRBV20-1 and TRBJ2-4; D may be TRBD2 (5 bases). Specimen: blood. The CDR3 DNA sequence: TGCAGTGCTAGGCTCGCGGGAAACATTCAGTACTTC. Amino acid sequence: CSARLAGNIQYF.